This T cell receptor beta chain came from a study of identical twins (dated by TCRdb to 2015 to 2016). For the study in its entirety: TCR alpha and beta repertoires from monozygotic twins, unrelated adults of various ages and cord blood were deep-sequenced to test whether fetal clonotypes persist. To rule out contamination, replicate twin experiments were performed at different times with different library preparation protocols. Points the paper makes about the study in general: Abundant cord blood beta clonotypes carried fewer insertions; young adult naive repertoires showed a weaker similar trend, while memory repertoires showed none. In beta out-of-frame sequences, excess twin sharing was weaker, because having fewer shared sequences lowered the signal-to-noise ratio. Because the same donors could not be followed over many years, conclusions were based on cross-sectional statistical analysis. In monozygotic twins, recombination models systematically underestimated out-of-frame TCR alpha sharing, but the models matched the sharing seen between unrelated individuals. Out-of-frame TCR alpha sequences shared between twins showed an excess of low generation-probability sequences compared with coincidental sharing between unrelated individuals. Zero-insertion analyses could be partly confounded by invariant T cells such as MAIT and iNKT, though diverse VJ usage argued against such confounding for most clonotypes.

The method behind the library was 5' RACE. Reads for this sample came from an Illumina HiSeq 2000. Template switching introduced a universal primer binding site; the final cDNA contained a unique molecular identifier, enabling accurate counting of TCR cDNA molecules. Specific primers in the conserved constant-segment region were used to synthesize first-strand cDNA for TCR alpha and beta chains. To control for contamination, every cDNA library carried two barcodes: a SMART-Mk sample barcode plus Illumina barcodes. TruSeq adapter sequences, together with Illumina sample barcodes, were added in two successive PCR steps. TCR alpha and beta cDNA libraries were sequenced on the Illumina HiSeq platform with custom primers. As for the original processing: Raw reads were processed with MiGEC to extract unique molecular identifiers, and MiXCR was used to determine CDR3 positions. For each individual, recombination models were inferred using an EM algorithm with the repgenHMM and IGoR tools. Shared clonotypes were analyzed with the tcR package in R, and sharing was normalized by the product of cloneset sizes. Out-of-frame nonproductive sequences were analyzed to study raw recombination free of thymic and clonal selection effects. TCRdb took the public reads, trimmed them with fastp at Q25, ran MiXCR for clone calling and kept in-frame beta chains. CDR3 protein duplicates are merged, each entry listing the most common genes and DNA. These V and J calls originate from TCRdb's pipeline instead of the authors' own analysis. Within this sample are about 890,000 distinct CDR3 sequences, with roughly 12% of them counted one time only. The top ten clonotypes cover around 1.6% of the sample.

From the cysteine up to the phenylalanine, the CDR3 has a length of 14 residues. The entry retains the CDR3 DNA only, 42 bases that are in frame from base 1. V gives up 8 bases and J gives up 5 bases, and the segment between their germline ends measures 15 bases. Only healthy Caucasian donors were included. Three pairs of female monozygotic twins, all aged about 18 to 30 years, were included in the twin cohort. Peripheral blood mononuclear cells were used as the source from which RNA for TCR libraries was isolated. This clonotype occurred a few times. It has no known antigen specificity. No base-level quality is on record; no much larger clone is a single base apart. The same sample was also studied in work on yellow fever vaccine responses in identical twins. According to the second study: The authors reported that the T cell response to vaccination in identical twins appeared partly convergent and partly personalized. In the study, vaccine-responding T cell clones were precisely tracked in identical twins.

The chain employs TRBV12-3 or TRBV12-4 and TRBJ1-4; a weak D assignment points to TRBD1 (5 bases agree). The sequencing input was PBMCs. The sequence derives from a woman between 18 and 29 years old in good health. Here is the DNA: TGTGCCAGCGGGCTAGCAGGGAGAAATGAAAAACTGTTTTTT. Translation gives CASGLAGRNEKLFF.